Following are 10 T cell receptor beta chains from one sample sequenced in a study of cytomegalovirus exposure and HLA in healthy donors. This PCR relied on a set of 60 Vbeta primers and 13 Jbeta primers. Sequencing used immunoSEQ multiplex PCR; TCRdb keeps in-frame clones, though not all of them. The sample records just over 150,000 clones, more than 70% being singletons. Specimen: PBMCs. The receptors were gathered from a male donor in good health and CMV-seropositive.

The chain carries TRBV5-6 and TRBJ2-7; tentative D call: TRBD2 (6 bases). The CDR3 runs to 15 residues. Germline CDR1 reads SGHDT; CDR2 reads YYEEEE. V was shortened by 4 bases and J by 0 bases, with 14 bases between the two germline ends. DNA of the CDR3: TGTGCCAGCAGCCCGGACTACTTGAGCTCCTACGAGCAGTACTTC. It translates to CASSPDYLSSYEQYF.

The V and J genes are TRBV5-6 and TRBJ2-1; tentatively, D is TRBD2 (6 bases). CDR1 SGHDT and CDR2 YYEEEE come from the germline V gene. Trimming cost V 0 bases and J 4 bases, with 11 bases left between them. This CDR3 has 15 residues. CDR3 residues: CASSLVGTGYNEQFF. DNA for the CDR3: TGTGCCAGCAGCTTGGTTGGGACTGGATACAATGAGCAGTTCTTC.

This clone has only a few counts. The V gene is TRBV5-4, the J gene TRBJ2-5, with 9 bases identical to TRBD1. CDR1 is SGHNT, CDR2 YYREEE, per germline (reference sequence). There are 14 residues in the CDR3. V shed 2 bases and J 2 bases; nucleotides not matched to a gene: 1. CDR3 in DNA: TGTGCCAGCAGCTTACAGGGGGCTCAAGAGACCCAGTACTTC. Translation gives CASSLQGAQETQYF. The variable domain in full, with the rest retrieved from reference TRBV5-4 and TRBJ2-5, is ETGVTQSPTHLIKTRGQQVTLRCSSQSGHNTVSWYQQALGQGPQFIFQYYREEENGRGNFPPRFSGLQFPNYSSELNVNALELDDSALYLCASSLQGAQETQYFGPGTRLLVL.

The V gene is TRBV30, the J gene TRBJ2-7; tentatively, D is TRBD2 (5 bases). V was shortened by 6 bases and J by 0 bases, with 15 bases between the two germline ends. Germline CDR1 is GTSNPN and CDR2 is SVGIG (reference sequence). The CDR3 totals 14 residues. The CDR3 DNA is TGTGCCTGTCAGAGGAGGCTCAGCTCCTACGAGCAGTACTTC. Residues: CACQRRLSSYEQYF.

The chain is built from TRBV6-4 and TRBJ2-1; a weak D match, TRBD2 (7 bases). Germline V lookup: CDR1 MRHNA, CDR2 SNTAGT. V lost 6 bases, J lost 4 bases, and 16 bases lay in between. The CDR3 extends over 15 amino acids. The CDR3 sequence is CASRNGGGSYNEQFF. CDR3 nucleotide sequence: TGTGCCAGCAGAAACGGGGGCGGGAGTTACAATGAGCAGTTCTTC.

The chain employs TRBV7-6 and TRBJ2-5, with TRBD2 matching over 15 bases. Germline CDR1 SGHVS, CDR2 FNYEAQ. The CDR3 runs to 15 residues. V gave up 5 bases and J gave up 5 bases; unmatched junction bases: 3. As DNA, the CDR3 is TGTGCCAGCAGCGGACTAGCGGGAGGGTTGGAGACCCAGTACTTC. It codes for CASSGLAGGLETQYF.

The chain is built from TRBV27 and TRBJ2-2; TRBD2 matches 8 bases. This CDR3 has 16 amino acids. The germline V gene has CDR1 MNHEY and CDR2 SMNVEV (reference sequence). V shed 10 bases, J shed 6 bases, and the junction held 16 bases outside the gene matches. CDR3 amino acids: CATSPPGLVVAGELFF. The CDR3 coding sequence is TGTGCCACCAGCCCTCCGGGACTAGTCGTCGCCGGGGAGCTGTTTTTT.

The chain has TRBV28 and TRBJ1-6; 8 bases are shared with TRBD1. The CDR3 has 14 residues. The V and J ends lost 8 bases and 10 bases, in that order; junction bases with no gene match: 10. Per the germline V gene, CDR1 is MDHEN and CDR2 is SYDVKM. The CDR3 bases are TGTGCCAGCGGAACCTGGACAGGGAAGTCACCCCTCCACTTT. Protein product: CASGTWTGKSPLHF.

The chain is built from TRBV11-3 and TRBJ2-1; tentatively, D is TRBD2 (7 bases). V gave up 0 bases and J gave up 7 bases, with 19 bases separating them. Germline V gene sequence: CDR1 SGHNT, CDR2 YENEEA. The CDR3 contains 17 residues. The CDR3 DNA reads TGTGCCAGCAGCTTAGAAAGGGGGGCGGGAGCTCGGAATGAGCAGTTCTTC. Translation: CASSLERGAGARNEQFF.

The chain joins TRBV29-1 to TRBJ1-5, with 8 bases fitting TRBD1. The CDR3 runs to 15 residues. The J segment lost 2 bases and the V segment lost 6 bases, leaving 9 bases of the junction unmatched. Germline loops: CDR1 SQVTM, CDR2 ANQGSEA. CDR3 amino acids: CSVKLQGQGNQPQHF. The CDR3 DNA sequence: TGCAGCGTCAAGCTACAGGGACAGGGCAATCAGCCCCAGCATTTT.